A single sample gave rise to the 23 T cell receptor beta chains below, sequenced in a study of T cell changes during pregnancy in multiple sclerosis (dated 2019 in TCRdb). The method was the immunoSEQ multiplex PCR assay. TCRdb obtained this table from immuneACCESS and retained in-frame rearrangements with V and J assigned. These tables miss some clones; where compared with another copy, unresolved V genes account for less than half of the shortfall, and the remainder is unexplained. This sample holds tens of thousands of clones; around 94% were observed only once. The top ten hold roughly 0.21% of the sample. Specimen: CD4+ T cells from peripheral blood mononuclear cells, collected before pregnancy. The receptors come from a female donor with multiple sclerosis, enrolled in a pregnancy study.

The chain employs TRBV12-2 and TRBJ1-5; the table's D call TRBD1 went unverified against the DNA. TRBV12-2 is a documented pseudogene. The CDR3 covers 17 residues. This CDR3 reads CASRLWDRVRSNQPQHF. For the CDR3, the DNA is TGTGCAAGTCGCTTATGGGACAGGGTACGGAGCAATCAGCCCCAGCATTTT.

The chain uses TRBV6-1 and TRBJ1-4; D uncertain. Trimming cost V 11 bases and J 5 bases, with 9 bases left between them. The CDR3 covers 11 residues. CDR1 MNHNS and CDR2 SASEGT come from the germline V gene. CDR3 sequence: CASRLNEKLFF. CDR3 nucleotide sequence: TGTGCCTCCCGGTTGAATGAAAAACTGTTTTTT.

The gene calls are TRBV5-4 and TRBJ1-2; TRBD1 matches at 9 bases. Trimming at V came to 0 bases and at J to 4 bases, leaving 4 bases not matched to a gene. The CDR3 length is 15 residues. Germline CDR1 is SGHNT and CDR2 is YYREEE (reference sequence). The CDR3 here is CASSLDDRGGYGYTF. CDR3 DNA sequence: TGTGCCAGCAGCTTGGACGACAGGGGGGGCTATGGCTACACCTTC. The full variable domain, completed using reference TRBV5-4 and TRBJ1-2, is ETGVTQSPTHLIKTRGQQVTLRCSSQSGHNTVSWYQQALGQGPQFIFQYYREEENGRGNFPPRFSGLQFPNYSSELNVNALELDDSALYLCASSLDDRGGYGYTFGSGTRLTVV.

The chain joins TRBV6-4 to TRBJ2-1; 8 nucleotides line up with TRBD2. V was clipped by 2 bases and J by 6 bases; unmatched bases: 6. The CDR3 is 15 residues long. Per germline, CDR1 MRHNA and CDR2 SNTAGT. The DNA of the CDR3 is TGTGCCAGCAGTGACCCGGGACTAGGAATCAATGAGCAGTTCTTC. Its protein is CASSDPGLGINEQFF.

The V gene is TRBV5-1, the J gene TRBJ1-1, with 9 positions matching TRBD1. CDR1 SGHRS and CDR2 YFSETQ come from the germline V gene. This CDR3 has 13 amino acids. The junction had 6 bases not matched to a gene; V was cut back by 4 bases and J by 8 bases. The CDR3 reads CASSPGTGKEAFF. The CDR3 DNA is TGCGCCAGCAGCCCCGGGACAGGGAAAGAAGCTTTCTTT.

The chain uses TRBV19 and TRBJ2-7; 9 bases are a match to TRBD1. V dropped 5 bases and J dropped 2; count of bases not matched to a gene: 13. CDR3 length: 17 amino acids. The germline gives CDR1 LNHDA, CDR2 SQIVND (reference sequence). CDR3 region: CASSPQPDRGWPYEQYF. The CDR3 DNA reads TGTGCCAGTAGTCCCCAACCCGACAGGGGGTGGCCCTACGAGCAGTACTTC.

The CDR3 DNA follows: TGCGCCAGCAGTGAGTCTGGCGGGCCCCAAGAGACCCAGTACTTC. Protein product: CASSESGGPQETQYF. The genes are TRBV10-1 and TRBJ2-5, with D possibly TRBD2 on 5 matching bases. The germline gives CDR1 WNHNN, CDR2 SYGVQD (reference sequence). Trimming stripped 0 bases from V and 1 base from J, with 9 bases between. The CDR3 covers 15 residues.

The rearrangement joins TRBV28 to TRBJ2-5; TRBD1 might be the D (5 bases). The CDR3 spans 13 residues. Trimming removed 6 bases from V and 1 base from J, with 9 bases in between. Germline V gene data show CDR1 as MDHEN and CDR2 as SYDVKM. The DNA of the CDR3 is TGTGCCAGCAGAAGACAGATCCAAGAGACCCAGTACTTC. Amino acids: CASRRQIQETQYF. Combining the CDR3 with reference TRBV28 and TRBJ2-5 gives the whole variable domain DVKVTQSSRYLVKRTGEKVFLECVQDMDHENMFWYRQDPGLGLRLIYFSYDVKMKEKGDIPEGYSVSREKKERFSLILESASTNQTSMYLCASRRQIQETQYFGPGTRLLVL.

This clone was recorded a few times. This sequence joins TRBV29-1 and TRBJ2-1; 8 positions match TRBD2. CDR3 length equals 13 residues. The trim removed 4 bases at V and 7 bases at J, leaving 6 bases unmatched. In germline, CDR1 is SQVTM, CDR2 ANQGSEA. Written as DNA, the CDR3 is TGCAGCGTTGGACCCTCGGGGGGGAATGAGCAGTTCTTC. This translates into CSVGPSGGNEQFF.

This sequence joins TRBV5-1 and TRBJ2-1; D gene uncertain. Germline loops: CDR1 SGHRS, CDR2 YFSETQ. The CDR3 extends over 15 amino acids. Trimming removed 4 bases from V and 5 bases from J, with 16 bases in between. The CDR3 region has the DNA TGCGCCAGCAGCCCTTCTCACGACTGGAACAATGAGCAGTTCTTC. It specifies CASSPSHDWNNEQFF.

The rearrangement uses TRBV15 and TRBJ2-1; 15 nucleotides line up with TRBD2. CDR3 length: 21 amino acids. Per germline, CDR1 LNHNV and CDR2 YYDKDF (reference sequence). The J segment lost 2 bases and the V segment lost 2 bases, leaving 13 bases of the junction unmatched. CDR3 nucleotides: TGTGCCACCAGCAGATCAATTGGGACTAGCGGGAGGATCTGGACCTACAATGAGCAGTTCTTC. Translating gives CATSRSIGTSGRIWTYNEQFF.

The CDR3 sequence: CASRRVATNEKLFF. The CDR3 nucleotides are TGTGCCAGCAGGCGGGTTGCAACTAATGAAAAACTGTTTTTT. The J gene is TRBJ1-4, the V gene TRBV28; D is ambiguous. The ends were cut back, 6 bases at V and 0 bases at J, with 8 bases in the middle. The CDR3 has 14 amino acids. The V gene's germline CDR1 is MDHEN and CDR2 SYDVKM. The full variable domain, with the rest looked up from reference TRBV28 and TRBJ1-4, is DVKVTQSSRYLVKRTGEKVFLECVQDMDHENMFWYRQDPGLGLRLIYFSYDVKMKEKGDIPEGYSVSREKKERFSLILESASTNQTSMYLCASRRVATNEKLFFGSGTQLSVL.

The chain carries TRBV30 and TRBJ2-5, with D tentatively TRBD1 (5 bases). Trimming cost V 0 bases and J 5 bases, with 13 bases left between them. From germline, CDR1 is GTSNPN and CDR2 SVGIG (reference sequence). The CDR3 runs 14 residues. The CDR3 DNA sequence: TGTGCCTGGAGTGTAAGGACACAGAGGGAGACCCAGTACTTC. This sequence encodes CAWSVRTQRETQYF.

J is TRBJ2-1 and V is TRBV5-1, with TRBD2 identical over 14 bases. The CDR3 extends over 17 amino acids. The V and J ends lost 0 bases and 7 bases, in that order; junction bases with no gene match: 6. The germline V gene encodes CDR1 SGHRS and CDR2 YFSETQ. The CDR3 coding sequence is TGCGCCAGCAGCTTGGTCGCCGGGACTAGCGGGGGTAATGAGCAGTTCTTC. It translates to CASSLVAGTSGGNEQFF.

The chain couples TRBV6-1 to TRBJ1-1; 7 bases are shared with TRBD1. This CDR3 comprises 15 residues. Per germline, CDR1 MNHNS and CDR2 SASEGT. After removal of 6 bases from V and 4 bases from J, the junction contained 11 bases not matched to a gene. This chain's CDR3 is CASRYEGAWGTEAFF. CDR3 DNA sequence: TGTGCCAGCAGGTATGAGGGGGCGTGGGGCACTGAAGCTTTCTTT.

This clone was seen only a few times. The chain carries TRBV7-9 and TRBJ1-1, with unresolved D. The CDR3 sequence is 14 residues long. Germline values: CDR1 SEHNR, CDR2 FQNEAQ (reference sequence). V lost 1 base and J 0 bases, leaving 6 bases between the germline ends. CDR3 sequence: CASSLGRLNTEAFF. In DNA, the CDR3 is TGTGCCAGCAGCTTAGGCAGATTGAACACTGAAGCTTTCTTT.

The rearrangement uses TRBV30 and TRBJ1-2; D ambiguous. The CDR3 contains 12 residues. Between the trimmed V and J ends, which lost 3 bases and 1 base, there was a span of 6 bases. Germline-derived CDR1 and CDR2 are GTSNPN and SVGIG (reference sequence). The CDR3: CAWSGVNYGYTF. DNA of the CDR3: TGTGCCTGGAGCGGGGTTAACTATGGCTACACCTTC.

The CDR3 protein is CASSRSRQGWDNYGYTF. The CDR3 nucleotides read TGTGCCAGCAGCCGGAGTCGACAGGGATGGGATAACTATGGCTACACCTTC. The V and J genes are TRBV11-1 and TRBJ1-2; TRBD1 matches at 7 bases. V lost 5 bases, J lost 1 base, and 13 bases stayed unmatched. The CDR3 consists of 17 residues. The V gene's germline CDR1 is SGHAT and CDR2 FQDESV (reference sequence).

This clone was counted once. This chain uses TRBV5-1 with TRBJ2-6; 13 bases are a match to TRBD2. Germline V gene lookup returns CDR1 SGHRS and CDR2 YFSETQ. This CDR3 region has 18 residues. Trimming removed 4 bases from V and 6 bases from J; junction bases left unmatched: 10. CDR3 sequence: CASSRLAGGTSTANVLTF. CDR3 DNA sequence: TGCGCCAGCAGCCGACTAGCGGGGGGAACGTCTACGGCCAACGTCCTGACTTTC. The complete variable domain, with remaining parts taken from reference TRBV5-1 and TRBJ2-6, reads KAGVTQTPRYLIKTRGQQVTLSCSPISGHRSVSWYQQTPGQGLQFLFEYFSETQRNKGNFPGRFSGRQFSNSRSEMNVSTLELGDSALYLCASSRLAGGTSTANVLTFGAGSRLTVL.

This rearrangement joins TRBV6-6 to TRBJ2-5; possibly TRBD2 for D (6 bases). Germline lookup yields CDR1 MNHNY and CDR2 SVGAGI (reference sequence). V was pared by 0 bases and J by 6 bases, with 17 bases between. This CDR3 is 16 amino acids long. CDR3: CASSYSIGAGGKTQYF. CDR3 coding DNA: TGTGCCAGCAGTTACTCGATTGGGGCCGGAGGGAAGACCCAGTACTTC.

This sequence joins TRBV6-6 and TRBJ2-2; 9 bases map to TRBD1. Trimming cost V 5 bases and J 5 bases; bases outside gene matches: 6. In germline, CDR1 is MNHNY, CDR2 SVGAGI (reference sequence). The CDR3 is 15 residues long. CDR3 bases: TGTGCCAGCAGTCAGGACAGGGGATCGACCGGGGAGCTGTTTTTT. Translation gives CASSQDRGSTGELFF.

The rearrangement links TRBV6-4 to TRBJ2-7, with 7 bases matching TRBD1. V trimming: 3 bases; J trimming: 2 bases; junction bases outside the gene matches: 16. Germline CDR1 MRHNA, CDR2 SNTAGT. CDR3 size: 18 residues. The CDR3 region is CASSERAQGGATAYEQYF. For the CDR3, the DNA is TGTGCCAGCAGTGAACGCGCACAAGGGGGCGCGACGGCCTACGAGCAGTACTTC.

In its sample, this clone was seen once. V gene TRBV5-6 combines with J gene TRBJ1-2, with TRBD1 matching 10 bases. The ends lost 3 bases at V and 2 bases at J; junction bases unmatched: 1. Germline loops: CDR1 SGHDT, CDR2 YYEEEE. This CDR3 spans 14 amino acids. The CDR3 nucleotides are TGTGCCAGCAGCTCGGACAGGGGGAACTATGGCTACACCTTC. Encoded protein: CASSSDRGNYGYTF.